This T cell receptor (beta chain) was profiled in a study of T cell changes during pregnancy in multiple sclerosis. The method was immunoSEQ multiplex PCR; TCRdb's version includes in-frame clones alone and lacks a portion of them. This repertoire shows some 70,000 clones, around 94% found once; its top ten account for less than 4%. V dropped 4 bases and J dropped 7 bases, with 10 bases sitting between them. CDR3 length: 12 residues. Germline CDR1 is MGHRA and CDR2 is YSYEKL. This clonotype was obtained from a female donor in good health, enrolled as a control in a pregnancy study. Sample: CD8+ T cells from peripheral blood mononuclear cells, taken in the third trimester of pregnancy. This chain connects TRBV4-1 to TRBJ1-1, with a tentative D call TRBD1 (6 bases). The CDR3 DNA reads TGCGCCAGCAGCCGAGGGGGGGATGAAGCTTTCTTT. Encoded protein: CASSRGGDEAFF.